Shown below are 30 T cell receptor beta chains from a single sample sequenced in a study of T cell responses to AZD1222 COVID-19 vaccine. The method was immunoSEQ multiplex PCR; TCRdb's version includes in-frame clones alone and lacks a portion of them. The sample includes 70,000 to 95,000 clones, around 83% of them seen just once. The material sequenced was peripheral blood, taken 28 days after the second AZD1222 dose. The receptors were sampled from an adult who received the AZD1222 COVID-19 vaccine.

In DNA form, the CDR3 reads TGTGCCAGCAGCTCCAGGGAGCGGGTAGTGGATGAGCAGTTCTTC. Translating gives CASSSRERVVDEQFF. The V call is TRBV7-2, the J call TRBJ2-1; D may be TRBD2 (6 bases). The V end lost 4 bases, the J end lost 8 bases, and 18 bases lay between the germline ends. Germline assignment: CDR1 SGHTA and CDR2 FQGNSA. This CDR3 comprises 15 residues.

The rearrangement uses TRBV7-2 and TRBJ1-6, with TRBD1 as a possible D gene (5 bases). The CDR3 contains 16 residues. V gave up 3 bases and J gave up 9 bases, with 18 bases separating them. Germline V CDR1 and CDR2: SGHTA, FQGNSA. CDR3 loop: CASSFPTWQGGSPLHF. The CDR3, as DNA: TGTGCCAGCAGCTTCCCGACCTGGCAGGGAGGTTCACCCCTCCACTTT.

The table lists this clone with a count of one. The chain uses TRBV6-2 or TRBV6-3 and TRBJ2-1; a possible D gene is TRBD2 (5 bases). Trimming removed 0 bases at V and 0 bases at J, with 6 bases between. The length of the CDR3 is 15 residues. Germline V CDR1 and CDR2: MNHEY, SVGEGT. CDR3 sequence: CASSYSSDSYNEQFF. The CDR3, as DNA: TGTGCCAGCAGTTACTCTAGCGACTCCTACAATGAGCAGTTCTTC.

This clone was picked up a small number of times. This chain links TRBV7-9 with TRBJ2-1; possible D gene TRBD2, 6 bases. V was shortened by 5 bases and J by 2 bases, with 10 bases between the two germline ends. Germline V CDR1 and CDR2: SEHNR, FQNEAQ (reference sequence). This CDR3 region has 14 residues. The CDR3 sequence: CASSTERAYNEQFF. CDR3 DNA sequence: TGTGCCAGCAGCACCGAGCGGGCCTACAATGAGCAGTTCTTC. The full variable domain, in which reference TRBV7-9 and TRBJ2-1 provide the parts outside the CDR3, is DTGVSQNPRHKITKRGQNVTFRCDPISEHNRLYWYRQTLGQGPEFLTYFQNEAQLEKSRLLSDRFSAERPKGSFSTLEIQRTEQGDSAMYLCASSTERAYNEQFFGPGTRLTVL.

The rearrangement uses TRBV28 and TRBJ1-1, with D tentatively TRBD1 (5 bases). Germline assignment: CDR1 MDHEN and CDR2 SYDVKM. CDR3 length: 13 amino acids. V was shortened by 3 bases and J by 3 bases, with 8 bases between the two germline ends. The CDR3 spells CASSLGGDTEAFF. In DNA form, the CDR3 reads TGTGCCAGCAGTTTGGGGGGGGACACTGAAGCTTTCTTT.

This clone showed up just once. The chain links TRBV5-5 to TRBJ2-1; 7 bases are a match to TRBD1. Trimming at V came to 3 bases and at J to 12 bases, leaving 3 bases not matched to a gene. Per the germline V gene, CDR1 is SGHKS and CDR2 is YYEKEE (reference sequence). The CDR3 consists of 11 residues. CDR3 DNA: TGTGCCAGCAGCTCACAGGGGCCGCAGTTCTTC. Amino acids: CASSSQGPQFF.

This clone has just one count. V usage is TRBV5-1 and J usage is TRBJ2-1, with 10 nucleotides matching TRBD2. The CDR3 runs 15 residues. V shed 0 bases, J shed 10 bases, and the junction held 7 bases outside the gene matches. Germline lookup yields CDR1 SGHRS and CDR2 YFSETQ. CDR3 loop: CASSLVLAGKREQFF. The DNA for the CDR3 is TGCGCCAGCAGCTTGGTACTAGCGGGAAAGAGGGAGCAGTTCTTC.

This clone was recorded only once. V and J are TRBV19 and TRBJ1-1, with a possible D match to TRBD1 (5 bases). Trimming shortened V by 5 bases and J by 1 base, and 17 bases separated the two germline ends. The CDR3 length is 16 residues. Germline CDR1 LNHDA, CDR2 SQIVND (reference sequence). CDR3 sequence: CASSPLRDPPNTEAFF. For the CDR3, the DNA is TGTGCCAGTAGTCCCCTCAGGGATCCCCCGAACACTGAAGCTTTCTTT.

The chain couples TRBV6-5 to TRBJ2-7, with TRBD1 as a possible D gene (6 bases). The CDR3 is made up of 14 amino acids. Germline values: CDR1 MNHEY, CDR2 SVGAGI. The V end was cut by 2 bases, the J end by 3 bases, with 11 bases between. CDR3 sequence: CASSYRYRDYEQYF. The CDR3 DNA is TGTGCCAGCAGTTACCGTTACAGGGACTACGAGCAGTACTTC.

The genes are TRBV12-3 or TRBV12-4 and TRBJ2-5, with TRBD2 as a possible D gene (6 bases). Trimming removed 7 bases from V and 3 bases from J, with 12 bases in between. The CDR3 spans 13 residues. CDR3 loop: CASTETGEETQYF. Here the CDR3 DNA reads TGTGCCAGCACCGAGACGGGGGAAGAGACCCAGTACTTC.

This chain uses TRBV21-1 with TRBJ2-1; the table's D gene call, TRBD2, was not cross checked with the DNA. TRBV21-1 is termed a pseudogene. This CDR3 spans 21 amino acids. The DNA for the CDR3 is TGTGCCAGCAGCAAACGAAAAGGGACTAGCGGGAGCTCCAAGTCCTACAATGAGCAGTTCTTC. Translated, it gives CASSKRKGTSGSSKSYNEQFF.

The chain carries TRBV27 and TRBJ2-5; the match to TRBD2 covers 11 bases. Germline CDR1 reads MNHEY; CDR2 reads SMNVEV (reference sequence). CDR3 length: 15 amino acids. V gave up 3 bases and J gave up 2 bases; unmatched junction bases: 2. The CDR3 loop reads CASSFRLAGQETQYF. In DNA, the CDR3 is TGTGCCAGCAGTTTCCGACTAGCGGGGCAAGAGACCCAGTACTTC.

This chain joins TRBV9 and TRBJ1-6; D is possibly TRBD1 (6 bases). The CDR3 length is 14 residues. V was cut by 0 bases and J by 9 bases, with 10 bases left in between. Germline lookup yields CDR1 SGDLS and CDR2 YYNGEE. The CDR3 loop reads CASSVGTGLSPLHF. In nucleotides, the CDR3 is TGTGCCAGCAGCGTAGGAACAGGGCTTTCACCCCTCCACTTT.

The genes are TRBV5-1 and TRBJ2-7; weak D call: TRBD1 (7 bases). The germline V and J ends were trimmed by 4 bases and 2 bases, with 13 bases remaining between them. Per the germline V gene, CDR1 is SGHRS and CDR2 is YFSETQ. This CDR3 has 14 residues. The CDR3 nucleotides are TGCGCCAGCAGCCCTCAGGGGGGTCCCTACGAGCAGTACTTC. Its translation is CASSPQGGPYEQYF.

This clone was seen more than once but under ten times. The V and J genes are TRBV2 and TRBJ2-2, with a tentative D call TRBD2 (6 bases). Trimming removed 3 bases from V and 6 bases from J, with 14 bases in between. The CDR3 totals 15 residues. Germline V gene lookup returns CDR1 SNHLY and CDR2 FYNNEI. This chain's CDR3 is CASSDGGFLSGELFF. The DNA for the CDR3 is TGTGCCAGCAGTGATGGAGGGTTCTTGTCCGGGGAGCTGTTTTTT.

In its sample, this clone was seen once. CDR3 in amino acids: CASRGRGLTGELFF. As DNA, the CDR3 is TGTGCCAGCAGGGGGAGGGGGTTGACCGGGGAGCTGTTTTTT. The rearrangement uses TRBV27 and TRBJ2-2, with D possibly matching TRBD2 (7 bases). V lost 6 bases and J 5 bases, leaving 13 bases between the germline ends. CDR3 length: 14 amino acids. Germline V gene lookup returns CDR1 MNHEY and CDR2 SMNVEV (reference sequence).

This clone was counted a few times. The rearrangement uses TRBV7-2 and TRBJ2-5; D is unresolved. V lost 5 bases to trimming and J lost 4 bases, with 14 bases between them. CDR1 and CDR2 (germline): SGHTA, FQGNSA. CDR3 length: 14 residues. The CDR3 sequence is CASSPGRSRETQYF. The CDR3 DNA reads TGTGCCAGCAGCCCTGGACGGAGTAGAGAGACCCAGTACTTC.

The V call is TRBV11-2, the J call TRBJ2-1; D perhaps matches TRBD2 (5 bases). The germline V gene encodes CDR1 SGHAT and CDR2 FQNNGV. The CDR3 has 16 amino acids. Trimming took off 1 base at V and 10 bases at J, with 20 bases between the two ends. This CDR3 reads CASSLGLGGPSPEQFF. The CDR3 coding sequence is TGTGCCAGCAGCTTAGGACTTGGAGGCCCTTCGCCGGAGCAGTTCTTC. The whole variable domain, filled in from reference TRBV11-2 and TRBJ2-1, reads EAGVAQSPRYKIIEKRQSVAFWCNPISGHATLYWYQQILGQGPKLLIQFQNNGVVDDSQLPKDRFSAERLKGVDSTLKIQPAKLEDSAVYLCASSLGLGGPSPEQFFGPGTRLTVL.

The chain combines TRBV10-3 with TRBJ2-3; the match to TRBD1 covers 7 bases. V dropped 10 bases and J dropped 3; count of bases not matched to a gene: 7. The CDR3 runs 13 residues. In germline, CDR1 is ENHRY, CDR2 SYGVKD. The CDR3 coding sequence is TGTGCCAGCCAGGGGGATTGGACAGATACGCAGTATTTT. Its translation is CASQGDWTDTQYF.

V gene TRBV27 combines with J gene TRBJ2-3, with D hard to call. V lost 2 bases, J lost 0 bases, and 9 bases lay in between. CDR1 and CDR2 from the germline V gene are MNHEY and SMNVEV (reference sequence). The CDR3 runs to 15 residues. CDR3 loop: CASSLGVLSTDTQYF. The CDR3 DNA sequence: TGTGCCAGCAGTTTAGGGGTCCTTAGCACAGATACGCAGTATTTT.

The CDR3 coding sequence is TGCGCCAGTACCGGCTCCGGAGAGACCCAGTACTTC. It encodes CASTGSGETQYF. The chain couples TRBV5-1 to TRBJ2-5; D unresolved. Germline CDR1 SGHRS, CDR2 YFSETQ. With 8 bases removed from V and 4 bases from J, the gap between germline ends came to 12 bases. The CDR3 runs to 12 residues.

The chain uses TRBV4-3 and TRBJ1-2; D unresolved. From germline, CDR1 is LGHNA and CDR2 YSLEER. The CDR3 has 15 amino acids. The V and J ends lost 0 bases and 4 bases respectively, with 12 bases between them. The CDR3 sequence: CASSQDKGGSYGYTF. CDR3 DNA sequence: TGCGCCAGCAGCCAAGATAAAGGCGGCTCCTATGGCTACACCTTC.

This clone appeared a single time. V usage is TRBV5-4 and J usage is TRBJ2-3; TRBD1 agrees at 7 bases. CDR3 size: 14 residues. V was pared by 5 bases and J by 0 bases, with 3 bases of the junction left unmatched. Germline V CDR1 and CDR2: SGHNT, YYREEE (reference sequence). The CDR3 region is CASRWTGSTDTQYF. The CDR3 DNA reads TGTGCCAGCAGGTGGACAGGCAGCACAGATACGCAGTATTTT.

This clone was recorded a few times. The V gene is TRBV19, the J gene TRBJ1-1; perhaps TRBD1 as D (5 bases). The CDR3 covers 12 residues. Germline CDR1 reads LNHDA; CDR2 reads SQIVND (reference sequence). V was pared by 9 bases and J by 8 bases, with 16 bases between. The DNA for the CDR3 is TGTGCCAGCACCGGGGGGGGAAGAGAAGCTTTCTTT. Translation: CASTGGGREAFF.

The J gene is TRBJ1-6, the V gene TRBV6-1; TRBD1 aligns across 9 bases. The ends lost 2 bases at V and 7 bases at J; junction bases unmatched: 6. This CDR3 region has 16 residues. Germline lookup yields CDR1 MNHNS and CDR2 SASEGT. The DNA for the CDR3 is TGTGCCAGCAGTGAAACACAGGGGGCAGGCAATTCACCCCTCCACTTT. It encodes CASSETQGAGNSPLHF.

This chain uses TRBV19 with TRBJ2-1, with 7 bases fitting TRBD1. CDR3 length: 14 residues. The V gene's germline CDR1 is LNHDA and CDR2 SQIVND (reference sequence). V lost 4 bases, J lost 6 bases, and 6 bases stayed unmatched. The CDR3 spells CASSRQGRGNEQFF. Written as DNA, the CDR3 is TGTGCCAGTAGTAGACAGGGAAGGGGCAATGAGCAGTTCTTC.

This sequence joins TRBV5-1 and TRBJ2-7, with 10 bases fitting TRBD1. V lost 2 bases to trimming and J lost 3 bases; unmatched junction nucleotides: 2. This CDR3 has 14 residues. CDR1 is SGHRS, CDR2 YFSETQ, per germline. The CDR3 region is CASSFGTGDYEQYF. CDR3 sequence (DNA): TGCGCCAGCAGCTTTGGGACAGGGGACTACGAGCAGTACTTC.

The chain has TRBV11-2 and TRBJ2-5; the D is unclear. V shed 6 bases and J shed 3 bases, with 14 bases lying between them. Germline CDR1 reads SGHAT; CDR2 reads FQNNGV. This CDR3 spans 14 amino acids. Here the CDR3 reads CASSPMAAKETQYF. The CDR3 nucleotides are TGTGCCAGCAGTCCTATGGCGGCCAAAGAGACCCAGTACTTC.

V gene TRBV19 combines with J gene TRBJ1-5, with no clear D. Deletions cut 5 bases from V and 9 bases from J, with 8 bases between. CDR1 and CDR2 (germline): LNHDA, SQIVND (reference sequence). The CDR3 extends over 11 amino acids. This CDR3 reads CASSVGPPQHF. For the CDR3, the DNA is TGTGCCAGTAGTGTCGGGCCGCCCCAGCATTTT.

The J gene is TRBJ2-5, the V gene TRBV4-3, with TRBD1 as a possible D gene (6 bases). From germline, CDR1 is LGHNA and CDR2 YSLEER. Trimming removed 1 base from V and 5 bases from J, with 17 bases in between. The CDR3 consists of 16 residues. Here the CDR3 reads CASSQGQATKGETQYF. DNA of the CDR3: TGCGCCAGCAGCCAAGGACAGGCAACGAAAGGGGAGACCCAGTACTTC.